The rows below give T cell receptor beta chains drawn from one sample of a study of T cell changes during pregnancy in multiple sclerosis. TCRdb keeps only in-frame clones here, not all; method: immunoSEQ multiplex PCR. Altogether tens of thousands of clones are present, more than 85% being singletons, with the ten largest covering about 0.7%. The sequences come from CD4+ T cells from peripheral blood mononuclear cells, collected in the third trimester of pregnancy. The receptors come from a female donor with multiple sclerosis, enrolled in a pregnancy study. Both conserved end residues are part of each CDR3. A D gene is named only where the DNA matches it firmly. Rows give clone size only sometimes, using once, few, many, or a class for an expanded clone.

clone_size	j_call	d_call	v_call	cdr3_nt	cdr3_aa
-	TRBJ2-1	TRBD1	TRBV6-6	TGTGCCAGCAGAGGACAGGGTTACAATGAGCAGTTCTTC	CASRGQGYNEQFF
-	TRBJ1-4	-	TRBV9	TGTGCCAGCAGCCCATCTCGGACAGAAGGCGGAAAACTGTTTTTT	CASSPSRTEGGKLFF
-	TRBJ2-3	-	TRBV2	TGTGCCGGCTCGGACTTAACGAGGGATACGCAGTATTTT	CAGSDLTRDTQYF
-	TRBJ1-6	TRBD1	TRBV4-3	TGCGCCAGCAGCCAGGCTGACAGGGACGGTTCACCCCTCCACTTT	CASSQADRDGSPLHF
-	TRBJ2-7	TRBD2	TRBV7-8	TGTGCCAGCAGCTTAGCGTACCTAGCGGGGGGAGGGAAAACCTACGAGCAGTACTTC	CASSLAYLAGGGKTYEQYF
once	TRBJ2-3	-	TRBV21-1	TGTGCCAGCAGCAAAGGGGGGACAGGGGTAAATTCAGATACGCAGTATTTT	CASSKGGTGVNSDTQYF
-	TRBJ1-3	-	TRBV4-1	TGCGCCAGCAGCCAAGATGTATCCTCGTCTGGAAACACCATATATTTT	CASSQDVSSSGNTIYF
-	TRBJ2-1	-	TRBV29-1	TGCAGCGTTGGTGGCCGCGGGCCCTACAATGAGCAGTTCTTC	CSVGGRGPYNEQFF
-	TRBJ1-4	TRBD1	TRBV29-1	TGCAGCGCCGTAACAGGGGGTGATGAAAAACTGTTTTTT	CSAVTGGDEKLFF
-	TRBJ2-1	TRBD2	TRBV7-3	TGTGCCAGCAGCTTATGGGCTAGCGGGGGTAATGAGCAGTTCTTC	CASSLWASGGNEQFF
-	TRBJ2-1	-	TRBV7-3	TGTGCCAGCAGCTTAATGCCTACTCGCTCCTACAATGAGCAGTTCTTC	CASSLMPTRSYNEQFF
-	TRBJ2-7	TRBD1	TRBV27	TGTGCCAGCAGTAGGGGACAGGAGACCTACGAGCAGTACTTC	CASSRGQETYEQYF
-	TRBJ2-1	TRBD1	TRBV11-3	TGTGCCAGCAGCTTAGGTGGACAGGGTAGTGAGCAGTTCTTC	CASSLGGQGSEQFF
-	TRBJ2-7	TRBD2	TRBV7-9	TGTGCCAGCAGCACGCAGATAGCGGGGGGCACCACAAGCTCCTACGAGCAGTACTTC	CASSTQIAGGTTSSYEQYF
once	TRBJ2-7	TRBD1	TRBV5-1	TGCGCCAGCAGCTTGGAATGGACAGGGGGCTACGAGCAGTACTTC	CASSLEWTGGYEQYF
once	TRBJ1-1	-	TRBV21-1	TGTGCCAGCAGCAACCGGGACAGGGGGCGCGGCACTGAAGCTTTCTTT	CASSNRDRGRGTEAFF
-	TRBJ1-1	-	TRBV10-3	TGTGCCATCGGGCCGACAGCGAACACTGAAGCTTTCTTT	CAIGPTANTEAFF